The T cell receptor beta chain described here comes from a study of cytomegalovirus exposure and HLA in healthy donors. Overall study context: Most donors, roughly 82% of a few hundred genotyped, fell in the Caucasian-associated ancestry cluster. Study-level points and caveats: In vitro work confirmed that a few CMV-associated chains recognize CMV antigens. It is likely that the observed cluster of highly shared sequence variants was a sequencing artifact.

The germline gives CDR1 SGHNT, CDR2 YYREEE (reference sequence). V was shortened by 1 base and J by 7 bases, with 12 bases between the two germline ends. The CDR3 has 13 residues. A remark on this clone: The antigen remains undetermined.

13 Jbeta primers and 60 Vbeta primers were used for the PCR. Only in-frame clones appear in the TCRdb table, and some are missing; sequencing was by immunoSEQ multiplex PCR. In the table there are 100,000 to 150,000 clones, around 81% of which are singletons. Nominal health characterized the donors when sampled, though unrecorded immune exposures were likely. The clonotype originates from a female donor in good health and CMV-seronegative. The chain has TRBV5-4 and TRBJ2-7; D might be TRBD1 (5 bases). Sequences were obtained from PBMCs. This chain's CDR3 is CASSLKGSEEQYF. The CDR3 region has the DNA TGTGCCAGCAGCTTGAAGGGGTCTGAGGAGCAGTACTTC.